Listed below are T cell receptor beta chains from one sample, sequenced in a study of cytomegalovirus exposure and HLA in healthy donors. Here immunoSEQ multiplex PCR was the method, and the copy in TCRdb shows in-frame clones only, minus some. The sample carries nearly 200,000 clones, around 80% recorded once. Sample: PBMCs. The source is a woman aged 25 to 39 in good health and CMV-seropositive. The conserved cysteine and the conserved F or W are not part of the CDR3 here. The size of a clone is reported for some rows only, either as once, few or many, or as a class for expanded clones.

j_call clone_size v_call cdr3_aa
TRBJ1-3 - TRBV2 ASNLLQGESSGNTIY
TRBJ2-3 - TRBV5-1 ASSLTLGQSTDTQY
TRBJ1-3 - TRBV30 AWSSGVVGNTIY
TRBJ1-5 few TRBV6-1 ASSEEPGQGANQPQH
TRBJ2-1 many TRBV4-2 ASSQVGSGSGGI
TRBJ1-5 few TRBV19 ASSITGDNQPQH
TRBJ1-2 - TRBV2 ASSEGSAFNYGYT
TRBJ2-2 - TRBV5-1 ASSLASDTGELF
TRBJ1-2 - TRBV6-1 ASSFRQVYGYT
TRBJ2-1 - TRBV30 AWRTQGRGEQF
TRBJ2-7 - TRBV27 ASSLGQGVSYEQY
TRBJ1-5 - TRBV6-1 ASSEGRAQPQH
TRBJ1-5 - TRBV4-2 ASSQDQGFGQPQH